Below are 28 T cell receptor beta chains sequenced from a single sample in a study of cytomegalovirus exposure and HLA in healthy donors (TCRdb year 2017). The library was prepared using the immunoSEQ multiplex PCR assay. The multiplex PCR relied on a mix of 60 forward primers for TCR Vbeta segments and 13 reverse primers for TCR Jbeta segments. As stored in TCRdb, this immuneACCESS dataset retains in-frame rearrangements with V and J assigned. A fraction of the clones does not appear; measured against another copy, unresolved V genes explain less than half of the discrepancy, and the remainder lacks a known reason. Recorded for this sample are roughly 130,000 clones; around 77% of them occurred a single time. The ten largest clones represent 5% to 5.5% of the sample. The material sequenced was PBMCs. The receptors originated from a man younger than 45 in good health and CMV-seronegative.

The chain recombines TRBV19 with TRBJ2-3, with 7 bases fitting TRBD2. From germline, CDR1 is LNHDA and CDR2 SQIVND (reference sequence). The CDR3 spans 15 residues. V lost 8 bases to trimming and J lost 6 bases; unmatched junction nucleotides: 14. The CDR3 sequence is CASQVLGGSGDTQYF. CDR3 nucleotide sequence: TGTGCCAGTCAAGTTCTGGGCGGGAGTGGGGATACGCAGTATTTT.

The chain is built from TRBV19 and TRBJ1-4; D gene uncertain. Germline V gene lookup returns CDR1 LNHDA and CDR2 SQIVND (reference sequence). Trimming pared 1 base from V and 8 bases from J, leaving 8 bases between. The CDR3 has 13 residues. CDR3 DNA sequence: TGTGCCAGTAGTATAGCCCGTTTCGAAAAACTGTTTTTT. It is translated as CASSIARFEKLFF.

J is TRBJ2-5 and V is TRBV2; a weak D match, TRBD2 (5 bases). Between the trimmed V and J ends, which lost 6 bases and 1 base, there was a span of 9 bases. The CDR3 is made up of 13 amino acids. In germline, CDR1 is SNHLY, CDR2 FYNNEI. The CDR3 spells CASSGIPQETQYF. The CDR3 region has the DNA TGTGCCAGCAGCGGGATCCCCCAAGAGACCCAGTACTTC.

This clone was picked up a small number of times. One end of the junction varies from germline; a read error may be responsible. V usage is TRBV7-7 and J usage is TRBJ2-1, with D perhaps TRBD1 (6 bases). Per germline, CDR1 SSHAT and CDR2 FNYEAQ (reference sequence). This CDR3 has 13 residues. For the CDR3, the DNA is TGTGCTAGCAGCCGGGACATATACAATGAGCAGTTCTTC. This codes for CASSRDIYNEQFF.

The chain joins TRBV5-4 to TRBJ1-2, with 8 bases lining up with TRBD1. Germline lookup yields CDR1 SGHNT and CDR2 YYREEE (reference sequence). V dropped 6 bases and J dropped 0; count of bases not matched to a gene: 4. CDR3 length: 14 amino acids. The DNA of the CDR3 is TGTGCCAGCACCGCAGGGGGCTCTAACTATGGCTACACCTTC. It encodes CASTAGGSNYGYTF.

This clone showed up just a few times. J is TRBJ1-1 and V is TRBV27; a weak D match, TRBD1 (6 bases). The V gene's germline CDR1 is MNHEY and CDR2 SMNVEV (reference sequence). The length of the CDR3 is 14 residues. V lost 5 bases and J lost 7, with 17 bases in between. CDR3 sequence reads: CASSPLGGLGEAFF. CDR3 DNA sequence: TGTGCCAGCAGTCCGCTGGGGGGGCTGGGTGAAGCTTTCTTT.

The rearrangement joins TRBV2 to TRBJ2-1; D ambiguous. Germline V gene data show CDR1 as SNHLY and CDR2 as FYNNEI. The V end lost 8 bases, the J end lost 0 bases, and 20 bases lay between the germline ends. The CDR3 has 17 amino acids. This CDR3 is CASGVVPLSSSYNEQFF. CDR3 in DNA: TGTGCCAGCGGCGTGGTCCCACTAAGCAGCTCCTACAATGAGCAGTTCTTC.

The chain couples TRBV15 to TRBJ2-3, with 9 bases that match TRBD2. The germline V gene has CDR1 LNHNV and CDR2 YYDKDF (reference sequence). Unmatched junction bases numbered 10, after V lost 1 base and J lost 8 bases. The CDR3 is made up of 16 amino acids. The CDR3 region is CATSRVAGGRDPTQYF. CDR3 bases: TGTGCCACCAGCAGAGTGGCTGGCGGGAGGGACCCTACGCAGTATTTT.

The CDR3 region is CASSRQGYSYNEQFF. The CDR3 DNA follows: TGTGCCAGCTCAAGACAGGGTTACTCCTACAATGAGCAGTTCTTC. This sequence joins TRBV18 and TRBJ2-1; TRBD1 aligns across 7 bases. This CDR3 is built from 15 residues. The germline V gene has CDR1 KGHSH and CDR2 LQKENI. V lost 5 bases to trimming and J lost 0 bases; unmatched junction nucleotides: 4.

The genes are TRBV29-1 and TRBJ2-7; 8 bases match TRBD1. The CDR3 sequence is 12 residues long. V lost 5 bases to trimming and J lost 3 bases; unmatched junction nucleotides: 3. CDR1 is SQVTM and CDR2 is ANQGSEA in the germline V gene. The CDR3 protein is CSVRTGHYEQYF. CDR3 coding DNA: TGCAGCGTTAGGACAGGGCACTACGAGCAGTACTTC.

The CDR3 bases are TGTGCCACCAGCAGAGAAATAGAGGGTAGGAACAATGAGCAGTTCTTC. Translation: CATSREIEGRNNEQFF. The chain combines TRBV15 with TRBJ2-1; TRBD2 might be the D (5 bases). Germline CDR1 reads LNHNV; CDR2 reads YYDKDF (reference sequence). The CDR3 totals 16 residues. V shed 0 bases and J shed 5 bases, with 14 bases lying between them.

The CDR3 bases are TGTGCCAGCAGTATGGTAGAGTACTCCTACGAGCAGTACTTC. Protein product: CASSMVEYSYEQYF. The V call is TRBV28, the J call TRBJ2-7; D unclear. Germline CDR1 MDHEN, CDR2 SYDVKM. Trimming removed 5 bases at V and 0 bases at J, with 11 bases between. The CDR3 is 14 residues long.

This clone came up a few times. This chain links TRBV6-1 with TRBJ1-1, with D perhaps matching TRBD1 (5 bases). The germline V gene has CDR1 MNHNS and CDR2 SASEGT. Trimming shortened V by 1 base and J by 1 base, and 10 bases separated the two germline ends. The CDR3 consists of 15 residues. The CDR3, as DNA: TGTGCCAGCAGTGAAGTATATGGGGCGAACACTGAAGCTTTCTTT. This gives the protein CASSEVYGANTEAFF.

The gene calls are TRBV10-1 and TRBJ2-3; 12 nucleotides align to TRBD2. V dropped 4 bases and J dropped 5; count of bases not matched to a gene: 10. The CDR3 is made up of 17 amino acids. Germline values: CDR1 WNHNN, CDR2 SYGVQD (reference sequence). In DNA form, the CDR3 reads TGCGCCAGCAGTGGATCTACTAGCGGGGGGACGGGAGATACGCAGTATTTT. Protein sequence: CASSGSTSGGTGDTQYF.

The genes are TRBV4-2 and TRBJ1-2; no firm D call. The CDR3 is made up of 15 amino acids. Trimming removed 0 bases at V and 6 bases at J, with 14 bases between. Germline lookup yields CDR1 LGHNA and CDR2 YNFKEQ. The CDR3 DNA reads TGTGCCAGCAGCCAAGACAAGACCGAGGGAAATGGCTACACCTTC. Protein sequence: CASSQDKTEGNGYTF.

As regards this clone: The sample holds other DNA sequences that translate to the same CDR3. CDR3: CSVDRGTDTQYF. For the CDR3, the DNA is TGCAGCGTTGACAGGGGGACAGATACGCAGTATTTT. V usage is TRBV29-1 and J usage is TRBJ2-3; 7 nucleotides line up with TRBD1. Germline CDR1 reads SQVTM; CDR2 reads ANQGSEA. J was trimmed by 3 bases and V by 3 bases; bases with no gene match: 0. The CDR3 totals 12 residues.

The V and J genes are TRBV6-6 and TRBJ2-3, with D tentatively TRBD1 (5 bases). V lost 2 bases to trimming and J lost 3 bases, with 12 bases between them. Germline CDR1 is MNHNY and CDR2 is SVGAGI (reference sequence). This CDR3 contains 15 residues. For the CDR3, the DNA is TGTGCCAGCAGTTACAACCCAGGGTCAACAGATACGCAGTATTTT. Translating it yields CASSYNPGSTDTQYF.

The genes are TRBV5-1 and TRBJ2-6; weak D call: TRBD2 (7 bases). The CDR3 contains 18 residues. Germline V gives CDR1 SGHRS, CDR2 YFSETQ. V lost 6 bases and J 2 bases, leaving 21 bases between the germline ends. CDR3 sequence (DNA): TGCGCCAGCACCCCTGGGGGGGGCGCGCTCCCTGGGGCCAACGTCCTGACTTTC. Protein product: CASTPGGGALPGANVLTF. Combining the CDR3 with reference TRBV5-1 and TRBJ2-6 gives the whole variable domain KAGVTQTPRYLIKTRGQQVTLSCSPISGHRSVSWYQQTPGQGLQFLFEYFSETQRNKGNFPGRFSGRQFSNSRSEMNVSTLELGDSALYLCASTPGGGALPGANVLTFGAGSRLTVL.

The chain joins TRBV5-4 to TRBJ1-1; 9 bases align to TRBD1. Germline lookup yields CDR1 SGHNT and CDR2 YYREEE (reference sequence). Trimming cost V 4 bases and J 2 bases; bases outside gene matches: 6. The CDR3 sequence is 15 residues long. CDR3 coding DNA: TGTGCCAGCAGCCAAGGGACAGGGCGCAACACTGAAGCTTTCTTT. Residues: CASSQGTGRNTEAFF.

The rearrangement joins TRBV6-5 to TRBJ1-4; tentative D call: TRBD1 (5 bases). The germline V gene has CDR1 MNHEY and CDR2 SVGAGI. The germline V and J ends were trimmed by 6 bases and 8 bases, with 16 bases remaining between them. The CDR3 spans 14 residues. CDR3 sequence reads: CASRIDRIHEKLFF. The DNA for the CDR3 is TGTGCCAGCAGAATAGACAGAATCCACGAAAAACTGTTTTTT.

This chain's CDR3 is CASSHPPGTALPGYTF. The CDR3 DNA is TGCGCCAGCAGCCACCCTCCCGGGACTGCCTTGCCTGGCTACACCTTC. The chain combines TRBV4-1 with TRBJ1-2; tentative D call: TRBD1 (5 bases). This CDR3 region has 16 residues. The germline V and J ends were trimmed by 3 bases and 7 bases, with 21 bases remaining between them. Germline-derived CDR1 and CDR2 are MGHRA and YSYEKL.

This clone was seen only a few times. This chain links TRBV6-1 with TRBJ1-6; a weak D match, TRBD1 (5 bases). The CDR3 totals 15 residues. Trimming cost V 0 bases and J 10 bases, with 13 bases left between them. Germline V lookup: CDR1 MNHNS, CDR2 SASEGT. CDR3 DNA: TGTGCCAGCAGTGAAGCTCGGGACTGGGCCTCACCCCTCCACTTT. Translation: CASSEARDWASPLHF.

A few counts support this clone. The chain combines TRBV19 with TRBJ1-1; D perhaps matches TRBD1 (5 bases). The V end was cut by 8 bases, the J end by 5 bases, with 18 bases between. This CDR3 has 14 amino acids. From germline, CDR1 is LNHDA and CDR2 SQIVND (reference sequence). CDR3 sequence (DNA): TGTGCCAGTCACACCTCGGGGGGAGATACTGAAGCTTTCTTT. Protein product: CASHTSGGDTEAFF.

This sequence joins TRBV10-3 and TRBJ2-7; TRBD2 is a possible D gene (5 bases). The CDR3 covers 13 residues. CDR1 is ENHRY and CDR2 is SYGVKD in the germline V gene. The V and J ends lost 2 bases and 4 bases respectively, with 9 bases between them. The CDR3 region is CAISEQEGYEQYF. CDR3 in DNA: TGTGCCATCAGTGAGCAAGAGGGTTACGAGCAGTACTTC.

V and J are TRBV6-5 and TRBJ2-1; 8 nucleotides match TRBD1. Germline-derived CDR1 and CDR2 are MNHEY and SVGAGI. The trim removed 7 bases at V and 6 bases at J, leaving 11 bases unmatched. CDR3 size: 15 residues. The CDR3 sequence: CASNRGMERANEQFF. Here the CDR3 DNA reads TGTGCCAGCAACAGGGGGATGGAGCGGGCCAATGAGCAGTTCTTC.

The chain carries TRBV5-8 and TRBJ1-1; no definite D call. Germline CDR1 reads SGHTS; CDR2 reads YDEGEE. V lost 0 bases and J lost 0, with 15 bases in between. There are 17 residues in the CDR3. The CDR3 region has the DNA TGTGCCAGCAGCTTGGTGGTCAGGCGAGCCTTGAACACTGAAGCTTTCTTT. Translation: CASSLVVRRALNTEAFF.

This CDR3 is CAITRLAGTGGELFF. The CDR3 nucleotides are TGTGCCATCACCCGATTAGCGGGGACGGGCGGGGAGCTGTTTTTT. The V call is TRBV6-5, the J call TRBJ2-2, with TRBD2 matching over 8 bases. The CDR3 is 15 residues long. In germline, CDR1 is MNHEY, CDR2 SVGAGI. V shed 10 bases and J 7 bases; nucleotides not matched to a gene: 14.

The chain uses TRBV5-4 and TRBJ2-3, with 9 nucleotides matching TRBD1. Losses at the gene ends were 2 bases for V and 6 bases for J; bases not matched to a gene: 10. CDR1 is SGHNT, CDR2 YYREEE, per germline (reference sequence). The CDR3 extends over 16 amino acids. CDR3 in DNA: TGTGCCAGCAGCTTCCAAAGGACAGGGGCGGGGGATACGCAGTATTTT. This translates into CASSFQRTGAGDTQYF. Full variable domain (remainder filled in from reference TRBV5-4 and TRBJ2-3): ETGVTQSPTHLIKTRGQQVTLRCSSQSGHNTVSWYQQALGQGPQFIFQYYREEENGRGNFPPRFSGLQFPNYSSELNVNALELDDSALYLCASSFQRTGAGDTQYFGPGTRLTVL.